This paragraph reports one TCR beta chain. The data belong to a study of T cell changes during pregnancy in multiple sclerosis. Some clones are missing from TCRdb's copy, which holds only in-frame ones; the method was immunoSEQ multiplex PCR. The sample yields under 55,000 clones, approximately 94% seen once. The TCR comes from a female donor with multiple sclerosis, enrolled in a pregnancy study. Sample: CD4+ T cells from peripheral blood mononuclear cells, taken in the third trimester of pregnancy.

The CDR3 sequence is CASSPDTYSPLHF. DNA of the CDR3: TGTGCCAGCAGCCCCGACACCTATTCACCCCTCCACTTT. The genes are TRBV6-1 and TRBJ1-6; D is unresolved. The CDR3 is 13 amino acids. The germline V gene has CDR1 MNHNS and CDR2 SASEGT. Between the trimmed V and J ends, which lost 6 bases and 8 bases, there was a span of 11 bases.